This TCR beta chain was sequenced in a study of shared clonotypes between healthy human individuals. Germline V gene data show CDR1 as LNHNV and CDR2 as YYDKDF (reference sequence). Trimming cost V 2 bases and J 0 bases, with 3 bases left between them. The CDR3 has 13 residues. This clone came up once. Selected positively for CCR7 and CD45RO-negative, naive CD8 cells excluded terminally differentiated effector memory CD45RA+ cells. Data came from immunoSEQ multiplex PCR; TCRdb stores just in-frame clones and leaves some out. The sample has about 2.1 million clones, approximately 92% seen once. Sequencing used naive CD8+ T cells from PBMCs. The source is a man aged 18 to 35 in good health. Some clones in this sample may be carry-over from other donors' samples. V is TRBV15 and J is TRBJ2-3; D gene ambiguous. CDR3 amino acids: CATSRLSTDTQYF. As DNA, the CDR3 is TGTGCCACCAGCAGACTAAGCACAGATACGCAGTATTTT.